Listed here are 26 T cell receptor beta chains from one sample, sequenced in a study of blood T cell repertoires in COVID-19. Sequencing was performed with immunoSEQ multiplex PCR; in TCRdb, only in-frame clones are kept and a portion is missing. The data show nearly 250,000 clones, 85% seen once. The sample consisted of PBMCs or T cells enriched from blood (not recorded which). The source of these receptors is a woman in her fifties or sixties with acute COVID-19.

CDR3 region: CASSLGSTGTRHEKLFF. The CDR3 region has the DNA TGTGCCAGCAGCCTAGGCTCGACCGGGACACGGCATGAAAAACTGTTTTTT. This chain links TRBV9 with TRBJ1-4; D is possibly TRBD1 (6 bases). The germline V gene has CDR1 SGDLS and CDR2 YYNGEE. The CDR3 is made up of 17 amino acids. V was cut by 4 bases and J by 6 bases, with 22 bases left in between.

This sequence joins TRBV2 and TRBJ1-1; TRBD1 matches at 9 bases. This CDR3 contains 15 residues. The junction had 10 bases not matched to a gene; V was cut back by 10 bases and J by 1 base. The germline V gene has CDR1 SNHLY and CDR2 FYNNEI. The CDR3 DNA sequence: TGTGCCACAAAACCGGGACAGGGAGCGAACACTGAAGCTTTCTTT. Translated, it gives CATKPGQGANTEAFF.

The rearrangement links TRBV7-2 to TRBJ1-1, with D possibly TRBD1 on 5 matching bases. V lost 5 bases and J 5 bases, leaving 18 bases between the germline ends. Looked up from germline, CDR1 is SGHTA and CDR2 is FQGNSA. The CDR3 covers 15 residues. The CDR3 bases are TGTGCCAGCAGCCCCCTGCGGGGAGGGGAAACTGAAGCTTTCTTT. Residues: CASSPLRGGETEAFF.

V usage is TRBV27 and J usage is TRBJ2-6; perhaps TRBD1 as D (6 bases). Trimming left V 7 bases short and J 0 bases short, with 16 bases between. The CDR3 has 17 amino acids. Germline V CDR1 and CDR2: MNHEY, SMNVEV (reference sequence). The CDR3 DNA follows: TGTGCCAGCACCGCCTATTGGGACAACTCTGGGGCCAACGTCCTGACTTTC. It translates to CASTAYWDNSGANVLTF.

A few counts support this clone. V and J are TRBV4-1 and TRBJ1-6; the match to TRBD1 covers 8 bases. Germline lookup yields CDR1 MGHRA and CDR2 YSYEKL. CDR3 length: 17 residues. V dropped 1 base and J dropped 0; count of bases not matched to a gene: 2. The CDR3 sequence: CASSQGDRSSYNSPLHF. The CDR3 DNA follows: TGCGCCAGCAGCCAAGGGGACAGGAGCTCCTATAATTCACCCCTCCACTTT.

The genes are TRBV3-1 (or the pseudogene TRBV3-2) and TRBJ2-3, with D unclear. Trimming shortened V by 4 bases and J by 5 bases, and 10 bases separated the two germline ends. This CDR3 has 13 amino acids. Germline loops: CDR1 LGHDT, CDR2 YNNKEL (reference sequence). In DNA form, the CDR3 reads TGTGCCAGCAGCCCCGTCCGCGTAGATACGCAGTATTTT. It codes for CASSPVRVDTQYF.

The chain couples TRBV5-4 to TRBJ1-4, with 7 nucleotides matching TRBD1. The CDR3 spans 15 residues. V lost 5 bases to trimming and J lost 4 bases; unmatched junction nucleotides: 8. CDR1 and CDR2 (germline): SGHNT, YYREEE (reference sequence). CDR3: CASSQQGRGNEKLFF. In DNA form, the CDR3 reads TGTGCCAGCAGTCAACAGGGGCGAGGTAATGAAAAACTGTTTTTT.

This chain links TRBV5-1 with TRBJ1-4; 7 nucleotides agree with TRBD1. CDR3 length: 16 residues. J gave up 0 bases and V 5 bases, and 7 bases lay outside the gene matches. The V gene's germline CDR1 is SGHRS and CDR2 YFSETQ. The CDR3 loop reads CASRKQGTATNEKLFF. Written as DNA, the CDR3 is TGCGCCAGCAGAAAACAGGGGACTGCAACTAATGAAAAACTGTTTTTT. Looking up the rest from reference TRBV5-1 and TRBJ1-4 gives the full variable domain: KAGVTQTPRYLIKTRGQQVTLSCSPISGHRSVSWYQQTPGQGLQFLFEYFSETQRNKGNFPGRFSGRQFSNSRSEMNVSTLELGDSALYLCASRKQGTATNEKLFFGSGTQLSVL.

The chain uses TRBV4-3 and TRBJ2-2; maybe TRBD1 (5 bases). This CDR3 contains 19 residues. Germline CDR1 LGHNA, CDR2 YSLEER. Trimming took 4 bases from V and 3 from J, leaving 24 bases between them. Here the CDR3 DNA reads TGCGCCAGCAGCCCAAAGACTGACAGTACGAATTTTTACACCGGGGAGCTGTTTTTT. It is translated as CASSPKTDSTNFYTGELFF.

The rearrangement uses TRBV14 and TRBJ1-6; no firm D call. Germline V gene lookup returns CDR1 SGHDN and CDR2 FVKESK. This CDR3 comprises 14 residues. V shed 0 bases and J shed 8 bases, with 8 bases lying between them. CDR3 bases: TGTGCCAGCAGCCAAGACCAGGCAGATTCACCCCTCCACTTT. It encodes CASSQDQADSPLHF.

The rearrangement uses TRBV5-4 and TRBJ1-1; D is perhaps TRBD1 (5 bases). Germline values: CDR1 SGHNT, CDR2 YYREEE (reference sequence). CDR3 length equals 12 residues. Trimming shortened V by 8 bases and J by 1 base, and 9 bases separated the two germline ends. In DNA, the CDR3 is TGTGCCAGTTTTAGGGGGAACACTGAAGCTTTCTTT. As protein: CASFRGNTEAFF.

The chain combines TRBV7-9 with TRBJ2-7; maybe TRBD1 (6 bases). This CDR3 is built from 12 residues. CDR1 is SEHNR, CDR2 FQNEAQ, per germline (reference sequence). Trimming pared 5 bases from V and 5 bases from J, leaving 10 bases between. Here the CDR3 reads CASSLRGNEQYF. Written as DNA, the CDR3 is TGTGCCAGCAGCCTCAGGGGCAACGAGCAGTACTTC.

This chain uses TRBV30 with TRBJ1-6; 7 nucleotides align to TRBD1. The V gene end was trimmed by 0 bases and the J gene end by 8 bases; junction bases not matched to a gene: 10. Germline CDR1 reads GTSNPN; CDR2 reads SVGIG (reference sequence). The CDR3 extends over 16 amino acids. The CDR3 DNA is TGTGCCTGGAGTGTACCAACAGGGGCTGGGGATTCACCCCTCCACTTT. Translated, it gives CAWSVPTGAGDSPLHF.

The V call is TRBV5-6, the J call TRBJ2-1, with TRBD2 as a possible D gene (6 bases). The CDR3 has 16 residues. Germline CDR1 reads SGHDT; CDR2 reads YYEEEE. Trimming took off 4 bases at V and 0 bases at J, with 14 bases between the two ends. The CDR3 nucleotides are TGTGCCAGCAGCGCCGGGGCGGGGCTCTCCTACAATGAGCAGTTCTTC. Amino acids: CASSAGAGLSYNEQFF.

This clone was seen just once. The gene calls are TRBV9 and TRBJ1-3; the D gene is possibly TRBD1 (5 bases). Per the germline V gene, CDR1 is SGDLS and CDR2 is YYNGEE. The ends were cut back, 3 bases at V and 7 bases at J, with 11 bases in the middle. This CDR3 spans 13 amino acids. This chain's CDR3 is CASSAEGLNTIYF. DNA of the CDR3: TGTGCCAGCAGCGCCGAGGGACTCAACACCATATATTTT.

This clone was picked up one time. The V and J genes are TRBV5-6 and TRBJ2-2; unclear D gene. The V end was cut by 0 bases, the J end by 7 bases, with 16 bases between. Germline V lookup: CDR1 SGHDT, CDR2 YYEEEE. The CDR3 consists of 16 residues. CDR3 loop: CASSLARVYPNGELFF. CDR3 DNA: TGTGCCAGCAGCTTGGCCCGAGTCTATCCGAACGGGGAGCTGTTTTTT. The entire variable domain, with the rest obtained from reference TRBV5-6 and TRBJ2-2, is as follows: DAGVTQSPTHLIKTRGQQVTLRCSPKSGHDTVSWYQQALGQGPQFIFQYYEEEERQRGNFPDRFSGHQFPNYSSELNVNALLLGDSALYLCASSLARVYPNGELFFGEGSRLTVL.

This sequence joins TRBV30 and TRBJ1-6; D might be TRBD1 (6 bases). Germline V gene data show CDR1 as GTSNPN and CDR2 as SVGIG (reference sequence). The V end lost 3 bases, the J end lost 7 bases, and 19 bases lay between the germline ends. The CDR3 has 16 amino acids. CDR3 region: CAWRALKQGWNSPLHF. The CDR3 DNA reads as TGTGCCTGGAGAGCCCTTAAACAGGGTTGGAATTCACCCCTCCACTTT.

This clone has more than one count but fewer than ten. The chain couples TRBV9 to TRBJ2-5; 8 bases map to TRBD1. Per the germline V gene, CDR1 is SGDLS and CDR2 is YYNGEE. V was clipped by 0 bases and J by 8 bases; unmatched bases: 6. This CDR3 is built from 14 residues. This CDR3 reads CASSVEGQAFTQYF. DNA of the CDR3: TGTGCCAGCAGCGTAGAGGGACAGGCTTTCACCCAGTACTTC.

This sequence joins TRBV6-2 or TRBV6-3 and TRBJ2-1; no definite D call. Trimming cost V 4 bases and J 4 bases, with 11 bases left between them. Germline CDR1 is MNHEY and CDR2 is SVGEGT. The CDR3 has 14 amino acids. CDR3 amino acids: CASSSNTVYNEQFF. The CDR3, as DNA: TGTGCCAGCAGTTCTAATACAGTGTACAATGAGCAGTTCTTC.

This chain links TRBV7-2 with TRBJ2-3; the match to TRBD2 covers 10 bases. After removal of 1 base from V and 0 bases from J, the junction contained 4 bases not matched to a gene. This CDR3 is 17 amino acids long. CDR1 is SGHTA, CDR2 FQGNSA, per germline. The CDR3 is CASSLVASGSSTDTQYF. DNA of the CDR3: TGTGCCAGCAGCTTAGTGGCTAGCGGGAGTAGCACAGATACGCAGTATTTT.

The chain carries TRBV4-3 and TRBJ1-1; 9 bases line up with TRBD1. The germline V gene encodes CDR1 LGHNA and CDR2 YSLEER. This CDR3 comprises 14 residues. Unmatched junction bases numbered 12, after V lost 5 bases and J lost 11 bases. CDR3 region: CASSELQGASGAFF. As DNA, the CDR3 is TGCGCCAGCAGCGAACTACAGGGGGCTAGTGGGGCTTTCTTT.

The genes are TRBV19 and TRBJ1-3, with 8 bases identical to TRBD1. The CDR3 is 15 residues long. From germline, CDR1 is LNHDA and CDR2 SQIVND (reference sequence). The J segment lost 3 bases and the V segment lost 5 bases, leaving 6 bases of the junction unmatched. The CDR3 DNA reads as TGTGCCAGTAGTGCCGGACAGGGCCTTGGAAACACCATATATTTT. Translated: CASSAGQGLGNTIYF.

This chain's CDR3 is CSVDAKTDPYNYGYTF. DNA of the CDR3: TGCAGCGTTGACGCTAAGACAGACCCATATAACTATGGCTACACCTTC. The gene calls are TRBV29-1 and TRBJ1-2; D may be TRBD1 (5 bases). V was trimmed by 3 bases and J by 1 base, leaving 18 bases between them. The CDR3 loop spans 16 amino acids. Germline V lookup: CDR1 SQVTM, CDR2 ANQGSEA.

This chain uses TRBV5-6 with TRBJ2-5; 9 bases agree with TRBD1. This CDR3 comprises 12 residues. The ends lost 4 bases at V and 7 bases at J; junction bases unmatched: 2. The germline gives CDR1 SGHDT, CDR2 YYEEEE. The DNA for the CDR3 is TGTGCCAGCAGCCCACAGGGGGCGACCCAGTACTTC. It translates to CASSPQGATQYF.

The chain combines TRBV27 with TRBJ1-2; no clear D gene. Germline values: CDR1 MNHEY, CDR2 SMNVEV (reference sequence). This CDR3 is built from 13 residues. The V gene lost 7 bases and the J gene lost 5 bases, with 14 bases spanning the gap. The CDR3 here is CASTRRVGYGYTF. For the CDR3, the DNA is TGTGCCAGCACCCGGAGGGTGGGTTATGGCTACACCTTC.

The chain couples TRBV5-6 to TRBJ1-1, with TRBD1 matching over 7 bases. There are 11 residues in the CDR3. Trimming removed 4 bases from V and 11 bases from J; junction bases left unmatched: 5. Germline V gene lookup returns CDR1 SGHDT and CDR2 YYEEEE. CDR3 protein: CASSTTGSAFF. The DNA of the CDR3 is TGTGCCAGCAGCACGACAGGGTCCGCTTTCTTT.